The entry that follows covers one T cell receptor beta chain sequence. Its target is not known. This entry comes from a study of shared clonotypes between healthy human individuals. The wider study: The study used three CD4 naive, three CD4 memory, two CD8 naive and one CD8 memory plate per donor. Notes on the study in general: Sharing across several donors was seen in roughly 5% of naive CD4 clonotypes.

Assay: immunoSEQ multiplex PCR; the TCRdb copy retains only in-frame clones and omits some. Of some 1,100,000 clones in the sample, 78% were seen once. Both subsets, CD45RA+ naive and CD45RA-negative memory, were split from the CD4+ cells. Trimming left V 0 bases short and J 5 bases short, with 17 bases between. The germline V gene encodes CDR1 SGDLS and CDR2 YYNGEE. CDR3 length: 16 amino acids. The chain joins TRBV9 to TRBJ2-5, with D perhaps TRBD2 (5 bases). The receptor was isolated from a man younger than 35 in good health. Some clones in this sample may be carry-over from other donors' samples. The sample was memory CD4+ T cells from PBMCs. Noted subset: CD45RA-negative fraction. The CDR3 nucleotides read TGTGCCAGCAGCGTAGGGATGGGAGTCCTCCAGGAGACCCAGTACTTC. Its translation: CASSVGMGVLQETQYF.